These 20 T cell receptor beta chains were all obtained from the same sample, sequenced in a study of blood T cell repertoires in COVID-19 (dated by TCRdb to 2020 to 2022). The library was made by the immunoSEQ multiplex PCR assay. The table comes from immuneACCESS by way of TCRdb, which keeps in-frame sequences with V and J called. Part of the clones is missing from these tables; in studies checked, under half for an unresolved V gene and the rest for unknown reasons. Within this sample are approximately 120,000 clones, with 92% of them counted one time only. The ten largest clones take up approximately 2% of the sample. Material: peripheral blood. The receptors stem from a man aged 50-60 years with COVID-19, enrolled during active disease.

The gene calls are TRBV2 and TRBJ2-7; perhaps TRBD1 as D (6 bases). V shed 1 base and J shed 4 bases, with 11 bases lying between them. Germline CDR1 and CDR2: SNHLY and FYNNEI. CDR3 length: 14 residues. The CDR3 sequence: CASSEGDITYEQYF. CDR3 in DNA: TGTGCCAGCAGTGAAGGGGACATCACTTACGAGCAGTACTTC.

The J gene is TRBJ1-1, the V gene TRBV29-1; D remains unclear. Between the trimmed V and J ends, which lost 4 bases and 4 bases, there was a span of 10 bases. The CDR3 loop spans 12 amino acids. Germline V gene data show CDR1 as SQVTM and CDR2 as ANQGSEA. This chain's CDR3 is CSVVAGITEAFF. The CDR3 DNA reads as TGCAGCGTTGTGGCGGGGATCACTGAAGCTTTCTTT.

The chain recombines TRBV10-3 with TRBJ2-7; D may be TRBD1 (5 bases). Germline lookup yields CDR1 ENHRY and CDR2 SYGVKD. CDR3 size: 16 residues. V was shortened by 0 bases and J by 2 bases, with 14 bases between the two germline ends. The CDR3 DNA is TGTGCCATCAGTGAGTCAGGGGAAGCGAAAACCTACGAGCAGTACTTC. Translating it yields CAISESGEAKTYEQYF.

DNA of the CDR3: TGTGCGACCGGACAGACCCAAATTACAGATACGCAGTATTTT. Protein: CATGQTQITDTQYF. V is TRBV30 and J is TRBJ2-3; possible D gene TRBD1, 6 bases. The CDR3 spans 14 residues. The germline V gene encodes CDR1 GTSNPN and CDR2 SVGIG (reference sequence).

The chain uses TRBV28 and TRBJ1-5, with unresolved D. Germline V gene lookup returns CDR1 MDHEN and CDR2 SYDVKM. V was pared by 6 bases and J by 4 bases, with 16 bases between. There are 15 residues in the CDR3. DNA of the CDR3: TGTGCCAGCAGCCTGCTGGAGGGCGGAAATCAGCCCCAGCATTTT. The encoded protein is CASSLLEGGNQPQHF.

This clone was recorded only once. The rearrangement uses TRBV7-9 and TRBJ2-1; possibly TRBD2 for D (6 bases). The germline gives CDR1 SEHNR, CDR2 FQNEAQ (reference sequence). Trimming removed 5 bases from V and 0 bases from J, with 14 bases in between. The CDR3 consists of 16 residues. The CDR3 DNA sequence: TGTGCCAGCAGCCCCGGGGCGGGACCCTCCTACAATGAGCAGTTCTTC. This translates into CASSPGAGPSYNEQFF.

V gene TRBV6-5 combines with J gene TRBJ1-4, with 10 bases aligning to TRBD1. V gave up 5 bases and J gave up 8 bases; unmatched junction bases: 8. The CDR3 consists of 15 residues. Germline V lookup: CDR1 MNHEY, CDR2 SVGAGI. The CDR3: CASSPSGQGSEKLFF. The CDR3 region has the DNA TGTGCCAGCAGTCCCTCGGGACAGGGGTCCGAAAAACTGTTTTTT.

This chain joins TRBV28 and TRBJ2-1; perhaps TRBD1 as D (6 bases). Germline V CDR1 and CDR2: MDHEN, SYDVKM. The V gene lost 5 bases and the J gene lost 10 bases, with 18 bases spanning the gap. The CDR3 totals 14 residues. CDR3 protein: CASSPPSRGREQFF. In nucleotides, the CDR3 is TGTGCCAGCAGTCCACCCTCCAGGGGAAGGGAGCAGTTCTTC.

This clone was detected only once. The V call is TRBV6-1, the J call TRBJ2-2, with D hard to call. The V and J ends lost 3 bases and 8 bases respectively, with 10 bases between them. The CDR3 sequence is 13 residues long. Looked up from germline, CDR1 is MNHNS and CDR2 is SASEGT. The CDR3 DNA is TGTGCCAGCAGTGAGCACAGATCAGGGGAGCTGTTTTTT. This encodes CASSEHRSGELFF.

The J gene is TRBJ2-3, the V gene TRBV5-1, with D tentatively TRBD1 (5 bases). V lost 4 bases and J 5 bases, leaving 11 bases between the germline ends. The CDR3 length is 13 residues. The germline gives CDR1 SGHRS, CDR2 YFSETQ. In DNA form, the CDR3 reads TGCGCCAGCAGCCTTTCTCAGGGAGATACGCAGTATTTT. Its translation: CASSLSQGDTQYF. The entire variable domain, with the rest obtained from reference TRBV5-1 and TRBJ2-3, is as follows: KAGVTQTPRYLIKTRGQQVTLSCSPISGHRSVSWYQQTPGQGLQFLFEYFSETQRNKGNFPGRFSGRQFSNSRSEMNVSTLELGDSALYLCASSLSQGDTQYFGPGTRLTVL.

This clone was observed a handful of times. This chain connects TRBV27 to TRBJ2-2; D unclear. The CDR3 has 12 amino acids. The germline V gene encodes CDR1 MNHEY and CDR2 SMNVEV (reference sequence). V was cut by 2 bases and J by 6 bases, with 4 bases left in between. The CDR3 nucleotides read TGTGCCAGCAGTTTAAGCTCCGGGGAGCTGTTTTTT. The encoded protein is CASSLSSGELFF.

The chain carries TRBV28 and TRBJ2-2; 11 bases line up with TRBD2. Per the germline V gene, CDR1 is MDHEN and CDR2 is SYDVKM. The CDR3 has 15 residues. Trimming at V came to 6 bases and at J to 4 bases, leaving 4 bases not matched to a gene. CDR3 region: CASRLAGGGTGELFF. In nucleotides, the CDR3 is TGTGCCAGCAGGCTAGCGGGAGGCGGCACCGGGGAGCTGTTTTTT.

V gene TRBV5-4 combines with J gene TRBJ2-1, with D possibly being TRBD2 (6 bases). Germline V CDR1 and CDR2: SGHNT, YYREEE (reference sequence). This CDR3 is built from 15 residues. V was pared by 1 base and J by 5 bases, with 13 bases between. The CDR3 DNA reads TGTGCCAGCAGCTTGTCCGGGAGAGTCGACAATGAGCAGTTCTTC. Its translation: CASSLSGRVDNEQFF.

V gene TRBV30 combines with J gene TRBJ2-2; the D is unclear. The germline V and J ends were trimmed by 2 bases and 7 bases, with 11 bases remaining between them. The CDR3 runs 13 residues. In germline, CDR1 is GTSNPN, CDR2 SVGIG (reference sequence). As DNA, the CDR3 is TGTGCCTGGAGTCCCCAGGTTCACGGGGAGCTGTTTTTT. This sequence encodes CAWSPQVHGELFF.

This sequence joins TRBV6-5 and TRBJ2-7, with D possibly being TRBD2 (5 bases). Trimming removed 0 bases from V and 5 bases from J, with 17 bases in between. The V gene's germline CDR1 is MNHEY and CDR2 SVGAGI. The CDR3 length is 16 residues. The CDR3 loop reads CASSYSLRGSGDEQYF. The CDR3 bases are TGTGCCAGCAGTTACTCACTTCGAGGGAGCGGCGACGAGCAGTACTTC.

V usage is TRBV7-6 and J usage is TRBJ2-2, with TRBD1 identical over 7 bases. In germline, CDR1 is SGHVS, CDR2 FNYEAQ. The J segment lost 5 bases and the V segment lost 4 bases, leaving 10 bases of the junction unmatched. The CDR3 extends over 16 amino acids. The CDR3 DNA follows: TGTGCCAGCAGCTCGCCCGGACAGGCGCCGACCGGGGAGCTGTTTTTT. Amino acids: CASSSPGQAPTGELFF.

J is TRBJ2-5 and V is TRBV10-1; TRBD1 aligns across 7 bases. The trim removed 3 bases at V and 3 bases at J, leaving 4 bases unmatched. Per the germline V gene, CDR1 is WNHNN and CDR2 is SYGVQD (reference sequence). CDR3 size: 14 residues. DNA of the CDR3: TGCGCCAGCAGTGAACCCGGGACAGAAGAGACCCAGTACTTC. This sequence encodes CASSEPGTEETQYF.

The chain joins TRBV7-3 to TRBJ2-3; D unresolved. Germline V gene lookup returns CDR1 SGHTA and CDR2 FQGTGA. V was trimmed by 3 bases and J by 1 base, leaving 5 bases between them. CDR3 length: 13 amino acids. The CDR3 loop reads CASSLRRTDTQYF. CDR3 bases: TGTGCCAGCAGCTTGCGGCGCACAGATACGCAGTATTTT.

In DNA, the CDR3 is TGTGCCAGCAGTTTAGGGGGAGGGGAAAACATTCAGTACTTC. Translating gives CASSLGGGENIQYF. The V and J genes are TRBV27 and TRBJ2-4; 7 bases are shared with TRBD2. This CDR3 is built from 14 residues. Germline-derived CDR1 and CDR2 are MNHEY and SMNVEV (reference sequence). Trimming removed 2 bases from V and 5 bases from J; junction bases left unmatched: 3.

The gene calls are TRBV10-3 and TRBJ2-5; 14 bases align to TRBD2. The germline V gene has CDR1 ENHRY and CDR2 SYGVKD. J lost 5 bases, V lost 6 bases, and 2 bases had no gene match. The CDR3 loop spans 14 amino acids. This chain's CDR3 is CAISGTSGSETQYF. CDR3 sequence (DNA): TGTGCCATCAGCGGGACTAGCGGGAGTGAGACCCAGTACTTC.